This passage covers 32 T cell receptor beta chains from one sample sequenced in a study of PD-L1 blockade in urothelial cancer (dated by TCRdb to the late 2010s). Receptor amplification or capture employed the immunoSEQ multiplex PCR assay. TCRdb's version of the immuneACCESS table is confined to in-frame rearrangements and falls short of the full clone set. An unresolved V gene accounts for under half of the shortfall where checked; the remainder is of unknown origin. Here the sample has 95,000 or so clones; over 75% occur a single time. 2% of the sample goes to the ten largest clones. The time point label, as the study defines it: pretreatment peripheral blood. The sequencing here drew on PBMCs, taken around atezolizumab (anti-PD-L1) treatment. These TCRs come from a man between 60 and 70 years old with urothelial cancer.

This clone is medium-sized by share. The rearrangement uses TRBV19 and TRBJ2-7; tentatively, D is TRBD2 (6 bases). V lost 4 bases to trimming and J lost 7 bases, with 17 bases between them. The germline gives CDR1 LNHDA, CDR2 SQIVND (reference sequence). CDR3 length: 14 amino acids. The CDR3 coding sequence is TGTGCCAGTAGTAGGGACTTCCAGGGACGGGAGCAGTACTTC. Amino acid sequence: CASSRDFQGREQYF.

The V gene is TRBV7-9, the J gene TRBJ2-3, with 8 nucleotides matching TRBD2. CDR3 length: 16 amino acids. Germline loops: CDR1 SEHNR, CDR2 FQNEAQ (reference sequence). V trimming: 1 base; J trimming: 4 bases; junction bases outside the gene matches: 7. CDR3 coding DNA: TGTGCCAGCAGCTTAGGGGTCCGGGGGGGCCCAGATACGCAGTATTTT. Translated, it gives CASSLGVRGGPDTQYF. Based on the CDR3 plus reference TRBV7-9 and TRBJ2-3, the full variable domain is DTGVSQNPRHKITKRGQNVTFRCDPISEHNRLYWYRQTLGQGPEFLTYFQNEAQLEKSRLLSDRFSAERPKGSFSTLEIQRTEQGDSAMYLCASSLGVRGGPDTQYFGPGTRLTVL.

The chain is built from TRBV25-1 and TRBJ2-5; 7 bases agree with TRBD1. Germline-derived CDR1 and CDR2 are MGHDK and SYGVNS. The CDR3 is made up of 15 amino acids. The trim removed 5 bases at V and 2 bases at J, leaving 8 bases unmatched. This CDR3 is CASSTRRTGQETQYF. CDR3 bases: TGTGCCAGCAGTACCAGGAGGACAGGTCAAGAGACCCAGTACTTC. Full variable domain (rest looked up from reference TRBV25-1 and TRBJ2-5): EADIYQTPRYLVIGTGKKITLECSQTMGHDKMYWYQQDPGMELHLIHYSYGVNSTEKGDLSSESTVSRIRTEHFPLTLESARPSHTSQYLCASSTRRTGQETQYFGPGTRLLVL.

The chain uses TRBV5-6 and TRBJ2-4, with 8 positions matching TRBD1. This CDR3 is built from 15 residues. Germline CDR1 reads SGHDT; CDR2 reads YYEEEE. After removal of 4 bases from V and 3 bases from J, the junction contained 6 bases not matched to a gene. Here the CDR3 DNA reads TGTGCCAGCAGCCCATTGGACAGGGTCAAAAACATTCAGTACTTC. This gives the protein CASSPLDRVKNIQYF. Full variable domain (missing parts from reference TRBV5-6 and TRBJ2-4): DAGVTQSPTHLIKTRGQQVTLRCSPKSGHDTVSWYQQALGQGPQFIFQYYEEEERQRGNFPDRFSGHQFPNYSSELNVNALLLGDSALYLCASSPLDRVKNIQYFGAGTRLSVL.

The rearrangement uses TRBV10-3 and TRBJ2-1; 7 nucleotides align to TRBD2. CDR3 length: 16 amino acids. The junction had 4 bases not matched to a gene; V was cut back by 0 bases and J by 2 bases. The germline V gene has CDR1 ENHRY and CDR2 SYGVKD. The CDR3 is CAISESTSRAYNEQFF. CDR3 in DNA: TGTGCCATCAGTGAGTCGACTAGCAGGGCCTACAATGAGCAGTTCTTC.

V and J are TRBV2 and TRBJ1-4; 8 bases are a match to TRBD1. V gave up 8 bases and J gave up 3 bases; unmatched junction bases: 5. Germline loops: CDR1 SNHLY, CDR2 FYNNEI. The CDR3 covers 14 residues. The CDR3 DNA follows: TGTGCCAGCGGGGGACAGGTTGCTAATGAAAAACTGTTTTTT. It codes for CASGGQVANEKLFF.

V usage is TRBV28 and J usage is TRBJ2-7; possibly TRBD1 for D (6 bases). The CDR3 covers 16 residues. CDR1 and CDR2 from the germline V gene are MDHEN and SYDVKM. V shed 6 bases and J shed 0 bases, with 18 bases lying between them. The CDR3 nucleotides are TGTGCCAGCAGCAGACTCCGGGACACGAGCTCCTACGAGCAGTACTTC. This codes for CASSRLRDTSSYEQYF.

The CDR3: CAISVDRGTSGGTYEQYF. The CDR3 region has the DNA TGTGCCATCAGTGTAGACAGGGGGACTAGCGGGGGGACCTACGAGCAGTACTTC. The gene calls are TRBV10-3 and TRBJ2-7, with 15 bases that match TRBD2. The CDR3 consists of 18 residues. V shed 4 bases and J 2 bases; nucleotides not matched to a gene: 9. Germline CDR1 ENHRY, CDR2 SYGVKD.

V and J are TRBV18 and TRBJ2-2; D may be TRBD1 (6 bases). The ends were cut back, 1 base at V and 2 bases at J, with 14 bases in the middle. The germline gives CDR1 KGHSH, CDR2 LQKENI. The CDR3 has 17 amino acids. CDR3 residues: CASSPRSRTDNTGELFF. CDR3 DNA sequence: TGTGCCAGCTCACCACGGTCTCGGACAGATAACACCGGGGAGCTGTTTTTT.

This clone was observed a few times. J is TRBJ1-5 and V is TRBV7-2; D might be TRBD1 (5 bases). V shed 5 bases and J shed 5 bases, with 22 bases lying between them. The CDR3 spans 17 residues. Germline values: CDR1 SGHTA, CDR2 FQGNSA. CDR3 DNA sequence: TGTGCCAGCAGCACTCCTGCCGGGACGGGAGGGGATCAGCCCCAGCATTTT. Its protein product is CASSTPAGTGGDQPQHF. Full variable domain (missing parts from reference TRBV7-2 and TRBJ1-5): GAGVSQSPSNKVTEKGKDVELRCDPISGHTALYWYRQSLGQGLEFLIYFQGNSAPDKSGLPSDRFSAERTGGSVSTLTIQRTQQEDSAVYLCASSTPAGTGGDQPQHFGDGTRLSIL.

The chain combines TRBV7-2 with TRBJ2-7; 9 bases are shared with TRBD1. V lost 5 bases, J lost 4 bases, and 6 bases stayed unmatched. Per germline, CDR1 SGHTA and CDR2 FQGNSA. CDR3 length equals 14 residues. The CDR3 protein is CASSLDRGAYEQYF. CDR3 DNA: TGTGCCAGCAGCCTCGACAGGGGGGCGTACGAGCAGTACTTC.

The chain is built from TRBV5-1 and TRBJ1-2; tentative D call: TRBD1 (5 bases). Germline V CDR1 and CDR2: SGHRS, YFSETQ. The CDR3 extends over 14 amino acids. The V end was cut by 4 bases, the J end by 6 bases, with 16 bases between. CDR3 in DNA: TGCGCCAGCAGCCCGTTGGGGGGGTGGCATGGCTACACCTTC. Its translation: CASSPLGGWHGYTF.

The genes are TRBV11-2 and TRBJ1-4, with D perhaps matching TRBD1 (6 bases). This CDR3 comprises 14 residues. From germline, CDR1 is SGHAT and CDR2 FQNNGV. Trimming cost V 1 base and J 8 bases, with 11 bases left between them. CDR3 DNA: TGTGCCAGCAGCTTAGGGCAGGGGCCAGAAAAACTGTTTTTT. It specifies CASSLGQGPEKLFF.

The chain recombines TRBV15 with TRBJ1-1; 8 bases fit TRBD1. After removal of 1 base from V and 1 base from J, the junction contained 2 bases not matched to a gene. CDR3 length: 15 amino acids. Germline assignment: CDR1 LNHNV and CDR2 YYDKDF (reference sequence). The CDR3 DNA reads TGTGCCACCAGCAGAGGCGGACAGGGGAACACTGAAGCTTTCTTT. It translates to CATSRGGQGNTEAFF.

This chain uses TRBV27 with TRBJ1-2, with 8 bases aligning to TRBD1. J gave up 1 base and V 0 bases, and 7 bases lay outside the gene matches. Germline CDR1 reads MNHEY; CDR2 reads SMNVEV (reference sequence). There are 17 residues in the CDR3. CDR3 protein: CASSLSTQGAYNYGYTF. The CDR3 DNA sequence: TGTGCCAGCAGTTTATCGACCCAGGGGGCATATAACTATGGCTACACCTTC.

This chain uses TRBV20-1 with TRBJ2-1; D is undetermined. CDR1 DFQATT and CDR2 SNEGSKA come from the germline V gene (reference sequence). V shed 1 base and J shed 8 bases, with 3 bases lying between them. CDR3 size: 10 residues. Written as DNA, the CDR3 is TGCAGTGCTAGAGTATATGAGCAGTTCTTC. Amino acids: CSARVYEQFF.

This chain joins TRBV30 and TRBJ1-3; D is unclear. Germline V CDR1 and CDR2: GTSNPN, SVGIG (reference sequence). Between the trimmed V and J ends, which lost 1 base and 2 bases, there was a span of 6 bases. The CDR3 has 13 amino acids. CDR3 residues: CAWSAGTGNTIYF. Written as DNA, the CDR3 is TGTGCCTGGAGTGCCGGGACTGGAAACACCATATATTTT.

In its sample, this clone was seen a few times. The CDR3: CASSLQGGEYGYTF. The CDR3 nucleotides read TGTGCCAGCAGCCTACAGGGTGGGGAGTATGGCTACACCTTC. J is TRBJ1-2 and V is TRBV5-5, with D maybe TRBD1 (6 bases). The CDR3 contains 14 residues. Germline values: CDR1 SGHKS, CDR2 YYEKEE (reference sequence). V was clipped by 4 bases and J by 5 bases, with 15 bases between them.

The gene calls are TRBV28 and TRBJ1-2, with D possibly being TRBD1 (6 bases). The CDR3 has 13 amino acids. Germline lookup yields CDR1 MDHEN and CDR2 SYDVKM. Trimming removed 4 bases at V and 8 bases at J, with 14 bases between. In DNA, the CDR3 is TGTGCCAGCAGTTCGCAGGGGTGGGTGGGCTACACCTTC. It is translated as CASSSQGWVGYTF.

The gene calls are TRBV6-1 and TRBJ1-1; 8 nucleotides line up with TRBD1. The CDR3 length is 12 residues. Germline CDR1 reads MNHNS; CDR2 reads SASEGT. J was trimmed by 5 bases and V by 5 bases; bases with no gene match: 1. The CDR3 is CASSQGATEAFF. The CDR3 DNA reads TGTGCCAGCAGTCAGGGGGCAACTGAAGCTTTCTTT.

The chain recombines TRBV29-1 with TRBJ2-5, with D possibly being TRBD1 (8 bases). Germline V gene data show CDR1 as SQVTM and CDR2 as ANQGSEA. CDR3 length: 13 amino acids. Trimming removed 8 bases at V and 0 bases at J, with 13 bases between. CDR3 loop: CSNTGGDQETQYF. Here the CDR3 DNA reads TGCAGCAACACAGGGGGGGACCAAGAGACCCAGTACTTC.

This chain joins TRBV13 and TRBJ1-6; D is unresolved. CDR1 PRHDT and CDR2 FYEKMQ come from the germline V gene (reference sequence). The V end lost 7 bases, the J end lost 6 bases, and 10 bases lay between the germline ends. The CDR3 covers 13 residues. The CDR3: CASTREGNSPLHF. In DNA, the CDR3 is TGTGCCAGCACCCGAGAGGGTAATTCACCCCTCCACTTT.

The chain couples TRBV2 to TRBJ2-7, with 7 bases identical to TRBD1. From germline, CDR1 is SNHLY and CDR2 FYNNEI. With V trimmed by 9 bases and J by 7 bases, 12 bases remained unmatched. The CDR3 sequence is 13 residues long. The CDR3 bases are TGTGCCAGTAACTCCGGGACAGACCTGGAGCAGTACTTC. Amino acids: CASNSGTDLEQYF.

The J gene is TRBJ2-6, the V gene TRBV27; 9 bases agree with TRBD1. The V gene end was trimmed by 6 bases and the J gene end by 3 bases; junction bases not matched to a gene: 9. This CDR3 has 17 amino acids. In germline, CDR1 is MNHEY, CDR2 SMNVEV (reference sequence). CDR3 sequence (DNA): TGTGCCAGCAGCCACCAACAGGGGGCGCTTGGGGCCAACGTCCTGACTTTC. Amino acids: CASSHQQGALGANVLTF. The full variable domain, in which reference TRBV27 and TRBJ2-6 provide the parts outside the CDR3, is EAQVTQNPRYLITVTGKKLTVTCSQNMNHEYMSWYRQDPGLGLRQIYYSMNVEVTDKGDVPEGYKVSRKEKRNFPLILESPSPNQTSLYFCASSHQQGALGANVLTFGAGSRLTVL.

This clone came up once. The chain combines TRBV2 with TRBJ2-7, with a tentative D call TRBD2 (6 bases). CDR3 size: 11 residues. Looked up from germline, CDR1 is SNHLY and CDR2 is FYNNEI. Trimming left V 8 bases short and J 9 bases short, with 14 bases between. CDR3 protein: CASRRGTVQYF. Written as DNA, the CDR3 is TGTGCCAGCCGACGGGGGACGGTGCAGTACTTC.

The chain uses TRBV5-6 and TRBJ1-2; the match to TRBD1 covers 7 bases. There are 12 residues in the CDR3. Germline assignment: CDR1 SGHDT and CDR2 YYEEEE. Trimming took 4 bases from V and 7 from J; bases not matched to a gene: 4. The CDR3 DNA follows: TGTGCCAGCAGCGGGACAGTTTTTGGCTACACCTTC. It encodes CASSGTVFGYTF.

The V gene is TRBV28, the J gene TRBJ2-2; D is ambiguous. V was clipped by 8 bases and J by 3 bases, with 10 bases between them. The CDR3 spans 13 residues. Germline assignment: CDR1 MDHEN and CDR2 SYDVKM. CDR3 protein: CASFTKHTGELFF. CDR3 sequence (DNA): TGTGCCAGCTTTACAAAACACACCGGGGAGCTGTTTTTT. Using reference TRBV28 and TRBJ2-2 for the parts outside the CDR3, the full variable domain is DVKVTQSSRYLVKRTGEKVFLECVQDMDHENMFWYRQDPGLGLRLIYFSYDVKMKEKGDIPEGYSVSREKKERFSLILESASTNQTSMYLCASFTKHTGELFFGEGSRLTVL.

This chain links TRBV6-1 with TRBJ2-3, with D possibly being TRBD1 (6 bases). Trimming removed 2 bases from V and 0 bases from J, with 12 bases in between. Germline CDR1 is MNHNS and CDR2 is SASEGT. The CDR3 consists of 16 residues. This CDR3 reads CASSEFSTGSTDTQYF. The DNA for the CDR3 is TGTGCCAGCAGTGAATTTTCGACAGGAAGCACAGATACGCAGTATTTT.

The chain employs TRBV6-5 and TRBJ2-1; weak D call: TRBD2 (5 bases). CDR1 and CDR2 from the germline V gene are MNHEY and SVGAGI. Trimming removed 7 bases at V and 9 bases at J, with 19 bases between. The CDR3 is 14 residues long. The CDR3 sequence: CASIEPGARGEQFF. The CDR3 nucleotides are TGTGCCAGCATTGAGCCGGGCGCTCGGGGTGAGCAGTTCTTC.

This chain connects TRBV2 to TRBJ2-5, with 7 bases matching TRBD1. Germline V gene data show CDR1 as SNHLY and CDR2 as FYNNEI. CDR3 length: 17 amino acids. Unmatched junction bases numbered 12, after V lost 3 bases and J lost 2 bases. The CDR3 DNA sequence: TGTGCCAGCAGTGATATTAAGGGGGCTGGGGAGCAAGAGACCCAGTACTTC. This sequence encodes CASSDIKGAGEQETQYF.

The count of this clone is one. The chain couples TRBV6-6 to TRBJ1-5; D gene ambiguous. With 7 bases removed from V and 6 bases from J, the gap between germline ends came to 16 bases. CDR3 length: 14 residues. In germline, CDR1 is MNHNY, CDR2 SVGAGI (reference sequence). The CDR3 coding sequence is TGTGCCAGCACCAGTAGGCAGCGAATTCAGCCCCAGCATTTT. It encodes CASTSRQRIQPQHF.

The gene calls are TRBV9 and TRBJ2-7; possibly TRBD2 for D (5 bases). The CDR3 runs to 16 residues. Germline lookup yields CDR1 SGDLS and CDR2 YYNGEE. V gave up 0 bases and J gave up 6 bases, with 19 bases separating them. As DNA, the CDR3 is TGTGCCAGCAGCGTAGGATTTAGCCTAGCTGAGTCCGAGCAGTACTTC. Residues: CASSVGFSLAESEQYF. The full variable domain, with the rest looked up from reference TRBV9 and TRBJ2-7, is DSGVTQTPKHLITATGQRVTLRCSPRSGDLSVYWYQQSLDQGLQFLIQYYNGEERAKGNILERFSAQQFPDLHSELNLSSLELGDSALYFCASSVGFSLAESEQYFGPGTRLTVT.